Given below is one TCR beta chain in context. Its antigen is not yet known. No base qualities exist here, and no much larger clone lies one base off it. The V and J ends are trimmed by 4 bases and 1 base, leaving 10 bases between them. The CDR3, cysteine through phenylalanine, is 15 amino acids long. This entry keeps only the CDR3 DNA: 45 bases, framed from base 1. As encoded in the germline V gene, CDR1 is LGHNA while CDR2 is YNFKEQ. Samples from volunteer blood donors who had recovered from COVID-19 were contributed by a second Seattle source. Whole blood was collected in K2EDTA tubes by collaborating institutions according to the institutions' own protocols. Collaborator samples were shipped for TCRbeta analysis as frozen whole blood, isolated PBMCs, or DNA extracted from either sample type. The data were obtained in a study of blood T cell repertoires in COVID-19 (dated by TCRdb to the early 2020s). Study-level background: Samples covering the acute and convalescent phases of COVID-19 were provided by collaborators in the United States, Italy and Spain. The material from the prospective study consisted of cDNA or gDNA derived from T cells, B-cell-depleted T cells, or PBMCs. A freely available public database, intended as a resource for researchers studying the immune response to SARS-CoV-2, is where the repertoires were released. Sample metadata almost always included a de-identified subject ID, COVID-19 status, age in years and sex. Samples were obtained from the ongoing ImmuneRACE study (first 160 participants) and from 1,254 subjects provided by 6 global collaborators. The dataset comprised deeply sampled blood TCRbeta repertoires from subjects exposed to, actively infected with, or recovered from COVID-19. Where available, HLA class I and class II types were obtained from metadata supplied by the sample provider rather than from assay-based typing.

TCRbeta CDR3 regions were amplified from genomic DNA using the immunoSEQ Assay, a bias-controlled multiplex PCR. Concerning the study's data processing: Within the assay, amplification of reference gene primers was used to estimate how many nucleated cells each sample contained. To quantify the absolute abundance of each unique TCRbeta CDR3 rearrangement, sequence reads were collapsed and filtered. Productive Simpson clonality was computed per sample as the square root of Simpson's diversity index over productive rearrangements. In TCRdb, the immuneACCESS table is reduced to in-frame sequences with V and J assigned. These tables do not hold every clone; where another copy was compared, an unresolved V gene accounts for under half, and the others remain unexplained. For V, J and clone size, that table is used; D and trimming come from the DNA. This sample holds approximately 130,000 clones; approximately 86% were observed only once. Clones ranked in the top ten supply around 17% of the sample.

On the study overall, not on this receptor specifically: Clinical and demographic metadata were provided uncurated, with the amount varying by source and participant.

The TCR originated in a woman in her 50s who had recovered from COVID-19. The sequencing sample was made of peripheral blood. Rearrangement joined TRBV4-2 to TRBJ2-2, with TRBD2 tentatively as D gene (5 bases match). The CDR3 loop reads CASSPFEGNTGELFF. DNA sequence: TGTGCCAGCAGCCCCTTCGAGGGGAACACCGGGGAGCTGTTTTTT.